This is a list of T cell receptor beta chains from one sample in a study of vaccination and CD4 T cells after COVID-19. MiXCR, applied by TCRdb to the PCR reads, yields one record per CDR3 protein. The sample includes about 2,900 distinct CDR3 sequences, roughly 28% of them seen just once. These receptors' targets are unknown. Sequences were obtained from CD4+ T cells from blood, cultured in vitro. Every receptor here comes from a human donor in good health. Both conserved end residues are part of each CDR3. The order of the fields is V gene, J gene, D gene, CDR3 protein. D genes are given only for firm matches.

TRBV7-8	TRBJ1-2	.	CASSRLVLDGYTF
TRBV19	TRBJ1-1	.	CASSLTGAQEAFF
TRBV11-1	TRBJ2-1	TRBD2	CASSLGQRGSPSYNEQFF
TRBV4-3	TRBJ1-2	.	CASSQEGLRDYGYTF
TRBV10-2	TRBJ2-5	.	CASSALQETQYF
TRBV6-1	TRBJ2-1	.	CASRGMGARYNEQFF
TRBV6-1	TRBJ1-2	TRBD1	CASSEAGTGGYYGYTF
TRBV7-8	TRBJ2-7	.	CASSILKDYEQYF
TRBV6-1	TRBJ2-7	.	CASSRDRSYEQYF
TRBV6-1	TRBJ2-7	.	CASSWTGGSYEQYF
TRBV7-2	TRBJ2-3	TRBD1	CASRQGVLDTQYF
TRBV4-1	TRBJ1-2	TRBD1	CASSQERWAGQGAGNYGYTF
TRBV11-2	TRBJ2-3	TRBD1	CASSWDSSSTDTQYF
TRBV2	TRBJ1-5	TRBD1	CASSGDRLGQPQHF
TRBV7-9	TRBJ1-2	TRBD1	CASSRRQGLDGYTF
TRBV6-2/TRBV6-3	TRBJ2-7	.	CASSWGSPEYYEQYF
TRBV7-9	TRBJ1-6	TRBD1	CASSLSGGWDSPLHF
TRBV9	TRBJ2-2	.	CASSVLGVTGELFF
TRBV27	TRBJ2-3	TRBD1	CATQTDRGTDTQYF
TRBV10-3	TRBJ1-2	TRBD1	CAINPTGQGRGYTF
TRBV10-3	TRBJ2-1	.	CAISANRDYNEQFF
TRBV10-3	TRBJ1-3	.	CAISARTESGNTIYF
TRBV11-2	TRBJ1-2	.	CASSPLLYGYTF
TRBV30	TRBJ1-1	.	CAWSVDRPNTEAFF
TRBV21-1	TRBJ1-5	.	CASSKEAGGNQPQHF
TRBV20-1	TRBJ1-5	.	CSAARGSNQPQHF
TRBV4-3	TRBJ1-3	.	CASSQGSTSGNTIYF
TRBV7-8	TRBJ1-2	.	CASSQLPRQSVNYGYTF
TRBV6-1	TRBJ1-6	TRBD1	CASSEEAGGQSPLHF
TRBV27	TRBJ2-2	.	CASNPFRGTGELFF
TRBV6-1	TRBJ1-6	.	CASHPSSYNSPLHF